The rows below give T cell receptor beta chains drawn from one sample of a study of blood T cell repertoires in COVID-19. Method: immunoSEQ multiplex PCR; TCRdb's copy keeps in-frame clones and lacks some. The sample shows 350,000 to 400,000 clones, around 89% of them seen only once. The material sequenced was PBMCs or T cells enriched from blood (not recorded which). All receptors derive from a woman aged 30 to 39 with acute COVID-19. The CDR3 runs from the conserved cysteine through the conserved F or W. Fields, in order: CDR3 DNA, CDR3 protein, D gene, clone size, J gene, V gene. The D gene is left open where the match is weak. Clone size appears in some rows only: once, few, many, or a class for an expanded clone.

TGTGCCATCAGTGAGTTGGAGGGTGGCAAAAACATTCAGTACTTC | CAISELEGGKNIQYF | - | - | TRBJ2-4 | TRBV10-3
TGCGCCAGCAGCCCGGGAGAGGGCACCTACGAGCAGTACTTC | CASSPGEGTYEQYF | - | - | TRBJ2-7 | TRBV5-1
TGCGCCAGCAGACCCATTGGGACAGGCCGAAACACTGAAGCTTTCTTT | CASRPIGTGRNTEAFF | TRBD1 | - | TRBJ1-1 | TRBV5-1
TGTGCCAGCAGCTTACACGGAGCCGGTGGGGAGACCCAGTACTTC | CASSLHGAGGETQYF | - | - | TRBJ2-5 | TRBV13
TGCGCCAGCAGCTTACCGGGACAGGGTACTGAAGCTTTCTTT | CASSLPGQGTEAFF | TRBD1 | - | TRBJ1-1 | TRBV5-1
TGTGCCAGCAGCCAATCCTTGGCAGCTAACTATGGCTACACCTTC | CASSQSLAANYGYTF | - | - | TRBJ1-2 | TRBV3-1/TRBV3-2
TGTGCCAGCAGCACAAAACCACAGGGGCTCGGAATGAACACTGAAGCTTTCTTT | CASSTKPQGLGMNTEAFF | TRBD1 | - | TRBJ1-1 | TRBV5-5
TGTGCCAGCAGCTTAACTACTACTAGCGGGCGCGAGCAGTTCTTC | CASSLTTTSGREQFF | TRBD2 | - | TRBJ2-1 | TRBV7-3
TGTGCCAGTAGTGTGGACAGTTATCAGCCCCAGCATTTT | CASSVDSYQPQHF | - | - | TRBJ1-5 | TRBV19
TGCGCCAGCAGCCCACCGGGACAGGGGACCTACGAGCAGTACTTC | CASSPPGQGTYEQYF | TRBD1 | few | TRBJ2-7 | TRBV5-1
TGTGCCAGCAGTGGGGGGCCGGGAGAGACCCAGTACTTC | CASSGGPGETQYF | - | - | TRBJ2-5 | TRBV6-4
TGTGCCAGCAGGGCGGCAGAATACGAGCAGTACTTC | CASRAAEYEQYF | - | - | TRBJ2-7 | TRBV6-4
TGCAGTGCTAGTCCCAGGGAGGGGGGGAGGTACGAGCAGTACTTC | CSASPREGGRYEQYF | - | - | TRBJ2-7 | TRBV20-1
TGTGCCAGCAGGGAACTGACAGCCTTTCAAGAGACCCAGTACTTC | CASRELTAFQETQYF | - | - | TRBJ2-5 | TRBV27
TGTGCCAGCAGCAAATCGCTAGCGGGGGGGCCCAATACGAACACCGGGGAGCTGTTTTTT | CASSKSLAGGPNTNTGELFF | - | - | TRBJ2-2 | TRBV21-1
TGTGCCAGTAGTGCGAAGGCGGGACAGATTTATGGGTCAGGCTATGGCTACACCTTC | CASSAKAGQIYGSGYGYTF | TRBD1 | once | TRBJ1-2 | TRBV19
TGTGCCAGCAGACTGGGACAGGGGGTTTCCTACGAGCAGTACTTC | CASRLGQGVSYEQYF | TRBD1 | - | TRBJ2-7 | TRBV6-6
TGTGCCAGCACCCTCTCTGGAAACACCATATATTTT | CASTLSGNTIYF | - | - | TRBJ1-3 | TRBV12-3/TRBV12-4
TGTGCCAGCAGCCGTGGGAGAGCGCGGGGGCGCTTGGATGAAAAACTGTTTTTT | CASSRGRARGRLDEKLFF | - | few | TRBJ1-4 | TRBV11-2
TGTGCCAGCAGTGACGGTCCATCCGGGGTATACAATGAGCAGTTCTTC | CASSDGPSGVYNEQFF | - | - | TRBJ2-1 | TRBV6-4
TGCGCCAGCAGTACAGGTTCCGGTAATGAAAAACTGTTTTTT | CASSTGSGNEKLFF | - | - | TRBJ1-4 | TRBV5-1
TGTGCCAGCAGCGGCCCCAGGGGGGGCTACACCTTC | CASSGPRGGYTF | TRBD1 | - | TRBJ1-2 | TRBV6-5